The clone carrying this T cell receptor beta chain was detected a few times. Germline CDR1 is MNHEY and CDR2 is SVGAGI. V lost 2 bases to trimming and J lost 8 bases, with 13 bases between them. This CDR3 spans 15 amino acids. This sample is part of a study of blood T cell repertoires in COVID-19. In the study overall: Acute and convalescent COVID-19 samples came from the United States, Italy and Spain. PBMCs, B-cell-depleted T cells, or T cells provided the cDNA or gDNA that made up the material.

Sequenced by immunoSEQ multiplex PCR; TCRdb stores in-frame clones only, minus some. Here the sample spans approximately 210,000 clones, around four fifths being singletons. The specimen sequenced was peripheral blood. The clonotype was recovered from a woman in her 40s with active or convalescent COVID-19. The genes are TRBV6-5 and TRBJ1-6; no clear D gene. The CDR3 sequence: CASSYAASTYSPLHF. The CDR3 DNA is TGTGCCAGCAGTTACGCGGCCAGCACTTATTCACCCCTCCACTTT.